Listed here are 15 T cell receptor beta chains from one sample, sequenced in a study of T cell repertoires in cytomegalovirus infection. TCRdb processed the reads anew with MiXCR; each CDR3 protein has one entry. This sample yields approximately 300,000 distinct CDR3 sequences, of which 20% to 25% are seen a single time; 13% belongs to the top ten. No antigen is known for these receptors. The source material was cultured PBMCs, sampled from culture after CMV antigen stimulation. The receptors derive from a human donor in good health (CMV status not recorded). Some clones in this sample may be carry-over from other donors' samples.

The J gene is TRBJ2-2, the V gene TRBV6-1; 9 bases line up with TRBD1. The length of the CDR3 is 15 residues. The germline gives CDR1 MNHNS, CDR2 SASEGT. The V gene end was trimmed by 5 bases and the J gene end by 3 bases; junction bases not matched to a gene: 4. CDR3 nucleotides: TGTGCCAGCAGTTTACAGGGGGCCGACACCGGGGAGCTGTTTTTT. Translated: CASSLQGADTGELFF.

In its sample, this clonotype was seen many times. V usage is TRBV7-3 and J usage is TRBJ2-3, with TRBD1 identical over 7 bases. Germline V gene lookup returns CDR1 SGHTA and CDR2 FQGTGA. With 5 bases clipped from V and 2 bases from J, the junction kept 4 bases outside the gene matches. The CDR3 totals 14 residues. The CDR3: CASSHQGDTDTQYF. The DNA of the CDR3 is TGTGCCAGCAGCCACCAGGGGGACACAGATACGCAGTATTTT.

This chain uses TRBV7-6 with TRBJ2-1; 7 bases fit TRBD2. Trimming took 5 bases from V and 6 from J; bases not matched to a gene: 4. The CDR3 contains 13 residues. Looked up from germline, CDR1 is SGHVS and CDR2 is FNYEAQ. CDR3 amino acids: CASSLERGNEQFF. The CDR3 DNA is TGTGCCAGCAGCCTCGAGCGGGGCAATGAGCAGTTCTTC.

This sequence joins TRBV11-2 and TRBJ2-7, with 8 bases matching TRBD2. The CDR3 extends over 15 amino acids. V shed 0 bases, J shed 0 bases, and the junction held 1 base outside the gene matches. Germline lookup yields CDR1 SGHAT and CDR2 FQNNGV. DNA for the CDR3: TGTGCCAGCAGCTTAGATCGGGGGGGCTCCTACGAGCAGTACGTC. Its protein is CASSLDRGGSYEQYV.

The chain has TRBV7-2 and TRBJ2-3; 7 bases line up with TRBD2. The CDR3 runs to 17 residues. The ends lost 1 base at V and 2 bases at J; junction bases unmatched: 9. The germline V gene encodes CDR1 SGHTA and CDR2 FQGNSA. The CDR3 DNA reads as TGTGCCAGCAGCTTAGATCTCCTACTAGCGAACACAGATACGCAGTATTTT. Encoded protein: CASSLDLLLANTDTQYF. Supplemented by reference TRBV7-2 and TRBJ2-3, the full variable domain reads GAGVSQSPSNKVTEKGKDVELRCDPISGHTALYWYRQSLGQGLEFLIYFQGNSAPDKSGLPSDRFSAERTGGSVSTLTIQRTQQEDSAVYLCASSLDLLLANTDTQYFGPGTRLTVL.

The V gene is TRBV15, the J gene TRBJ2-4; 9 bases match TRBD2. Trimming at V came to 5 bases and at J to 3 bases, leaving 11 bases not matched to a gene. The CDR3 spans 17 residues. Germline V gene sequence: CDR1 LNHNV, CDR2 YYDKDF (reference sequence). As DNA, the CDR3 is TGTGCCACCAGCCGCGCGACGGCTAGCGGGGACAAAAACATTCAGTACTTC. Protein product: CATSRATASGDKNIQYF.

CDR3 sequence (DNA): TGCAGTGCTGGACTCCGGGACCGTCCTCGAGGGACCCAGTACTTC. It encodes CSAGLRDRPRGTQYF. This rearrangement joins TRBV20-1 to TRBJ2-5; D might be TRBD1 or TRBD2, each matching 5 bases. The V and J ends lost 5 bases and 7 bases respectively, with 23 bases between them. This CDR3 is 15 amino acids long. The V gene's germline CDR1 is DFQATT and CDR2 SNEGSKA (reference sequence).

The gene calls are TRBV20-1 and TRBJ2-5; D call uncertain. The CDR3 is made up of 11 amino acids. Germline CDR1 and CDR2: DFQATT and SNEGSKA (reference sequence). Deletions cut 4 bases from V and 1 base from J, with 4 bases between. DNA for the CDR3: TGCAGTGCTACTGTCCAAGAGACCCAGTACTTC. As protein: CSATVQETQYF.

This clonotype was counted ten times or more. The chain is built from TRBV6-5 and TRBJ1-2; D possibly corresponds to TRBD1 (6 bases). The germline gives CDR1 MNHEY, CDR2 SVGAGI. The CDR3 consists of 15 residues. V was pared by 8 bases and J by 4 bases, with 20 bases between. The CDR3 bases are TGTGCCAGCGTACCGACGGCAGGGGCACGCTATGGCTACACCTTC. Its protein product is CASVPTAGARYGYTF.

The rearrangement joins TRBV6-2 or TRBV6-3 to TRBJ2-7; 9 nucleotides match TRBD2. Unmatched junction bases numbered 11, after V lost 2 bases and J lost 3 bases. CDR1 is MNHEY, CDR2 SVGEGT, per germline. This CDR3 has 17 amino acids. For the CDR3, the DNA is TGTGCCAGCAGTTACCGGGCTAGCGGGACCTTAGTCTACGAGCAGTACTTC. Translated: CASSYRASGTLVYEQYF.

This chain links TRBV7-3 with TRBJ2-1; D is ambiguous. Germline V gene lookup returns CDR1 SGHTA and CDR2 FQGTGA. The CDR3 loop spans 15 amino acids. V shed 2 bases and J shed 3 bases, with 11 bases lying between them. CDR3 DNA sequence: TGTGCCAGCAGCTTAGGTCTCGGCTACTACAATGAGCAGTTCTTC. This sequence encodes CASSLGLGYYNEQFF.

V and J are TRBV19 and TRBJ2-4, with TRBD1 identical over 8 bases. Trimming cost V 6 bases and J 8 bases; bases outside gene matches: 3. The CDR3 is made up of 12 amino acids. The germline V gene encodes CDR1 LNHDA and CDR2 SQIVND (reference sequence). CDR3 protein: CASRDRADIQYF. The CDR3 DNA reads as TGTGCCAGTAGGGACAGGGCGGACATTCAGTACTTC.

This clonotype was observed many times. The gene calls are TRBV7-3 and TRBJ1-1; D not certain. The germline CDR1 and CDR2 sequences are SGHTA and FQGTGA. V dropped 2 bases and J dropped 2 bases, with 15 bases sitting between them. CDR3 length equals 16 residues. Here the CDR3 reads CASSLYPGTPNTEAFF. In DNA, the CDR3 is TGTGCCAGCAGCTTATACCCCGGCACCCCCAACACTGAAGCTTTCTTT.

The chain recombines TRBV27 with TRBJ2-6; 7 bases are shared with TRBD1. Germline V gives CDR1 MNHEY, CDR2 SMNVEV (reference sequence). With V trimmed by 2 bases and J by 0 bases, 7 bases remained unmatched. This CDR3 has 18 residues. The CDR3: CASSLTGDAHSGANVLTF. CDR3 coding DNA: TGTGCCAGCAGTTTAACAGGGGACGCACACTCTGGGGCCAACGTCCTGACTTTC.

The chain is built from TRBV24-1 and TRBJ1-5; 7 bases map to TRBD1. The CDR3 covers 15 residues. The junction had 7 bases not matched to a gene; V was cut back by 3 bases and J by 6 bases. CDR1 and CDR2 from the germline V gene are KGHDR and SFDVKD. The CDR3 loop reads CATSDTDRVGQPQHF. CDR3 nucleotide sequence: TGTGCCACCAGTGATACTGACAGGGTCGGTCAGCCCCAGCATTTT.